These T cell receptor beta chains were read from a single sample in a study of blood T cell repertoires in COVID-19. Profiled with immunoSEQ multiplex PCR; TCRdb holds only in-frame clones, not every one. The table lists 150,000 or so clones, about nine tenths of them singletons. Sequencing was performed on PBMCs or T cells enriched from blood (not recorded which). The origin of the receptors is a man aged 45-60 years who had recovered from COVID-19. The CDR3 runs from the conserved cysteine through the conserved F or W. D genes are given only for firm matches. Part of the rows lack a size; the others show once, few, many or a class for expanded clones.

V,D,size,J,CDR3,DNA
TRBV4-1,NA,NA,TRBJ1-4,CASRERQDNEKLFF,TGCGCCAGCAGAGAGAGACAGGATAATGAAAAACTGTTTTTT
TRBV15,NA,NA,TRBJ1-2,CATSRGTGNYGYTF,TGTGCCACCAGCAGAGGTACGGGGAACTATGGCTACACCTTC
TRBV11-2,TRBD1,NA,TRBJ2-3,CASSPRFGTGGDTQYF,TGTGCCAGCAGCCCGCGGTTTGGGACAGGTGGAGATACGCAGTATTTT
TRBV27,NA,NA,TRBJ1-6,CASSFISVSKNSPLHF,TGTGCCAGCAGTTTTATTTCGGTTAGTAAGAATTCACCCCTCCACTTT
TRBV19,NA,NA,TRBJ1-5,CASSRLEGNQPQHF,TGTGCCAGTAGTCGCCTAGAGGGAAATCAGCCCCAGCATTTT
TRBV19,NA,few,TRBJ1-5,CASSDPPRQFNQPQHF,TGTGCCAGTAGTGACCCTCCCAGGCAATTCAATCAGCCCCAGCATTTT
TRBV5-1,TRBD1,NA,TRBJ1-1,CASSPLTGGTEAFF,TGCGCCAGCAGCCCATTGACAGGGGGCACTGAAGCTTTCTTT
TRBV29-1,TRBD1,NA,TRBJ2-5,CSVDGDSGSETQYF,TGCAGCGTTGATGGGGACAGCGGTTCAGAGACCCAGTACTTC
TRBV29-1,TRBD1,few,TRBJ1-2,CSVQGQENYGYTF,TGCAGCGTCCAGGGACAGGAAAACTATGGCTACACCTTC
TRBV5-1,TRBD1,NA,TRBJ1-4,CASSLGTGGDTNEKLFF,TGCGCCAGCAGCTTGGGGACAGGGGGAGATACTAATGAAAAACTGTTTTTT
TRBV10-3,TRBD1,few,TRBJ2-6,CAISDRGRAGANVLTF,TGTGCCATCAGTGACAGGGGGCGAGCTGGGGCCAACGTCCTGACTTTC
TRBV14,NA,NA,TRBJ1-2,CASSQERAAIYGYTF,TGTGCCAGCAGCCAAGAACGCGCTGCGATCTATGGCTACACCTTC
TRBV4-1,NA,NA,TRBJ1-5,CASSQDGQGTQPQHF,TGCGCCAGCAGCCAAGACGGGCAGGGCACTCAGCCCCAGCATTTT
TRBV7-6,NA,NA,TRBJ2-7,CASSPAVAVGEQYF,TGTGCCAGCAGCCCTGCCGTAGCCGTAGGCGAGCAGTACTTC
TRBV18,TRBD1,NA,TRBJ1-1,CASSPGTGGGTEAFF,TGTGCCAGCTCCCCCGGGACAGGGGGCGGCACTGAAGCTTTCTTT
TRBV5-4,TRBD1,NA,TRBJ1-6,CASSPRNRGNSPLHF,TGTGCCAGCAGCCCCCGGAACAGGGGCAATTCACCCCTCCACTTT
TRBV6-6,TRBD1,NA,TRBJ1-6,CASSYSGQGAWSPLHF,TGTGCCAGCAGTTACTCGGGACAGGGGGCTTGGTCACCCCTCCACTTT
TRBV29-1,NA,few,TRBJ2-7,CSVGPTNSYEQYF,TGCAGCGTTGGACCGACAAACTCCTACGAGCAGTACTTC
TRBV30,NA,NA,TRBJ1-4,CAWTVPGLNEKLFF,TGTGCCTGGACTGTACCGGGACTTAATGAAAAACTGTTTTTT
TRBV7-8,NA,NA,TRBJ1-6,CASSPTNLAGGSPLHF,TGTGCCAGCAGTCCTACTAACCTGGCGGGAGGGTCACCCCTCCACTTT
TRBV11-1,TRBD1,NA,TRBJ1-1,CASSLYRGNTEAFF,TGTGCCAGCAGCTTATACAGGGGGAACACTGAAGCTTTCTTT
TRBV7-3,NA,NA,TRBJ1-1,CASSQQPVNTEAFF,TGTGCCAGCAGCCAACAGCCGGTGAACACTGAAGCTTTCTTT
TRBV7-9,NA,NA,TRBJ1-5,CASSFEGEQPQHF,TGTGCCAGCAGCTTTGAAGGGGAACAGCCCCAGCATTTT
TRBV30,NA,NA,TRBJ1-6,CAWSVRQGNSPLHF,TGTGCCTGGAGTGTACGGCAGGGAAATTCACCCCTCCACTTT
TRBV29-1,NA,once,TRBJ1-2,CSVTQDNYGYTF,TGCAGCGTCACACAGGATAACTATGGCTACACCTTC
TRBV4-1,NA,NA,TRBJ1-5,CASSQRTENSNQPQHF,TGCGCCAGCAGCCAAAGGACAGAGAATAGCAATCAGCCCCAGCATTTT
TRBV7-7,TRBD2,NA,TRBJ2-5,CASSSSGGGQETQYF,TGTGCTAGCAGCTCTAGCGGGGGAGGACAAGAGACCCAGTACTTC
TRBV5-4,NA,NA,TRBJ1-2,CASSLSGTALGGYTF,TGTGCCAGCAGCTTAAGCGGGACGGCCTTAGGTGGCTACACCTTC
TRBV7-2,NA,NA,TRBJ1-5,CASSLDVGGLQPQHF,TGTGCCAGCAGCTTAGATGTGGGGGGACTTCAGCCCCAGCATTTT
TRBV5-5,TRBD2,NA,TRBJ2-5,CASSLSTGGPGETQYF,TGTGCCAGCAGCTTGTCAACGGGAGGGCCGGGGGAGACCCAGTACTTC
TRBV28,NA,NA,TRBJ1-2,CASTPANYGYTF,TGTGCCAGCACCCCAGCTAACTATGGCTACACCTTC
TRBV18,TRBD1,NA,TRBJ2-7,CASSLSGTGVYEQYF,TGTGCCAGCTCACTATCCGGGACAGGGGTCTACGAGCAGTACTTC
TRBV30,NA,NA,TRBJ1-5,CAWSVPRMTYSNQPQHF,TGTGCCTGGAGTGTGCCCCGGATGACTTATAGCAATCAGCCCCAGCATTTT
TRBV5-5,TRBD1,NA,TRBJ1-6,CASSLGLGQGSYNSPLHF,TGTGCCAGCAGCTTGGGGCTTGGACAGGGCAGCTATAATTCACCCCTCCACTTT
TRBV5-1,TRBD2,NA,TRBJ2-3,CASSAGTSVSTDTQYF,TGCGCCAGCAGCGCGGGGACTAGCGTGAGCACAGATACGCAGTATTTT
TRBV7-2,NA,NA,TRBJ2-5,CASRPPSKETQYF,TGTGCCAGCAGGCCACCTAGTAAAGAGACCCAGTACTTC
TRBV18,NA,NA,TRBJ2-7,CASSPTSLDEQYF,TGTGCCAGCTCACCGACCTCACTAGACGAGCAGTACTTC
TRBV5-1,NA,NA,TRBJ1-4,CASSVGSFNEKLFF,TGCGCCAGCAGCGTCGGTAGTTTCAATGAAAAACTGTTTTTT
TRBV2,TRBD2,NA,TRBJ2-3,CASSEDSGRRSDTQYF,TGTGCCAGCAGTGAAGATAGCGGGAGGAGGTCAGATACGCAGTATTTT
TRBV9,TRBD2,NA,TRBJ2-1,CASSVGGSGGRGEQFF,TGTGCCAGCAGCGTAGGAGGATCGGGAGGCCGTGGTGAGCAGTTCTTC
TRBV28,NA,NA,TRBJ1-4,CASSLTGTTNEKLFF,TGTGCCAGCAGTTTAACAGGGACAACTAATGAAAAACTGTTTTTT
TRBV5-4,NA,NA,TRBJ2-1,CASSLAGVGGYGEQFF,TGTGCCAGCAGCTTGGCCGGGGTGGGCGGGTATGGTGAGCAGTTCTTC
TRBV6-2/TRBV6-3,TRBD2,once,TRBJ2-1,CASTYGTIYNEQFF,TGTGCCAGCACTTACGGGACTATATACAATGAGCAGTTCTTC
TRBV5-4,TRBD1,NA,TRBJ2-4,CASSSQQGAGQNIQYF,TGTGCCAGCAGCTCCCAACAGGGGGCAGGGCAAAACATTCAGTACTTC
TRBV7-9,TRBD1,NA,TRBJ2-5,CASSLTGTGVGETQYF,TGTGCCAGCAGCTTAACTGGGACAGGGGTAGGAGAGACCCAGTACTTC
TRBV6-2/TRBV6-3,NA,NA,TRBJ2-1,CASSYSRRQGMFF,TGTGCCAGCAGTTACTCGCGTAGGCAGGGGATGTTCTTC
TRBV5-1,NA,NA,TRBJ2-7,CASSDSLNSYEQYF,TGCGCCAGCAGCGATTCGCTAAACTCCTACGAGCAGTACTTC
TRBV28,NA,NA,TRBJ1-1,CASSITGNTEAFF,TGTGCCAGCAGTATAACAGGGAACACTGAAGCTTTCTTT
TRBV6-5,NA,NA,TRBJ1-1,CASRGQVEAFF,TGTGCCAGCAGGGGGCAGGTTGAAGCTTTCTTT
TRBV5-4,TRBD2,NA,TRBJ2-5,CASTIGLAGETQYF,TGTGCCAGCACCATCGGACTAGCGGGAGAGACCCAGTACTTC
TRBV4-3,TRBD1,NA,TRBJ1-2,CASSQDIQGAIGYTF,TGCGCCAGCAGCCAAGATATCCAGGGGGCAATTGGCTACACCTTC